This TCR beta chain was documented in a study of cytomegalovirus exposure and HLA in healthy donors. Findings and caveats of the study: Sequencing probably produced one cluster of sequence variants that were highly shared.

13 Jbeta primers and 60 Vbeta primers were used for the PCR. Assay used: immunoSEQ multiplex PCR; TCRdb lists only in-frame clones, some missing. The sample yields 110,000 or so clones, 65% to 85% seen once. V was shortened by 6 bases and J by 1 base, with 9 bases between the two germline ends. The germline V gene encodes CDR1 LNHDA and CDR2 SQIVND (reference sequence). The CDR3 has 13 residues. This clone was counted between two and nine times. Its antigen is currently unknown. Other nucleotide sequences in the sample specify the same CDR3. The specimen sequenced was PBMCs. The chain has TRBV19 and TRBJ1-1; perhaps TRBD1 as D (5 bases). The receptor was derived from a woman between 18 and 29 years old in good health and CMV-seronegative. Here the CDR3 reads CASSTTANTEAFF. The CDR3 coding sequence is TGTGCCAGTAGCACGACAGCGAACACTGAAGCTTTCTTT. The variable domain in full, with the rest retrieved from reference TRBV19 and TRBJ1-1, is DGGITQSPKYLFRKEGQNVTLSCEQNLNHDAMYWYRQDPGQGLRLIYYSQIVNDFQKGDIAEGYSVSREKKESFPLTVTSAQKNPTAFYLCASSTTANTEAFFGQGTRLTVV.